The 23 T cell receptor beta chains below were found in one sample sequenced in a study of blood T cell repertoires in COVID-19. Profiled with immunoSEQ multiplex PCR; TCRdb holds only in-frame clones, not every one. The profile covers about 130,000 clones, with over 60% appearing a single time and approximately 2% taken by the ten largest. The sequencing sample was made of peripheral blood. All receptors come from a woman in her 70s with acute or convalescent COVID-19.

The chain couples TRBV18 to TRBJ1-2; 7 positions agree with TRBD1. Losses at the gene ends were 4 bases for V and 0 bases for J; bases not matched to a gene: 5. Looked up from germline, CDR1 is KGHSH and CDR2 is LQKENI. The CDR3 spans 15 residues. CDR3 in amino acids: CASSLWTGSNYGYTF. The CDR3 DNA is TGTGCCAGCTCACTTTGGACAGGATCTAACTATGGCTACACCTTC.

This clone was detected only once. V and J are TRBV10-2 and TRBJ2-7; 9 bases match TRBD2. The CDR3 is 15 residues long. Germline CDR1 is WSHSY and CDR2 is SAAADI. V lost 8 bases, J lost 6 bases, and 14 bases stayed unmatched. DNA of the CDR3: TGCGCCAGCTCAGAACCTAGCGGGAACACGGTCGAGCAGTACTTC. As protein: CASSEPSGNTVEQYF.

There are a few counts of this clone. The rearrangement joins TRBV19 to TRBJ2-1, with D possibly TRBD2 on 5 matching bases. V was clipped by 3 bases and J by 5 bases, with 14 bases between them. Germline CDR1 is LNHDA and CDR2 is SQIVND (reference sequence). The CDR3 has 15 amino acids. The CDR3 region is CASSIWRWRHNEQFF. DNA of the CDR3: TGTGCCAGTAGTATCTGGCGGTGGAGGCACAATGAGCAGTTCTTC.

The V and J genes are TRBV9 and TRBJ1-4; no definite D call. The CDR3 has 15 residues. Germline-derived CDR1 and CDR2 are SGDLS and YYNGEE. Trimming cost V 3 bases and J 5 bases, with 14 bases left between them. CDR3 bases: TGTGCCAGCAGCGCCAATCCCGGGTGGAATGAAAAACTGTTTTTT. Protein sequence: CASSANPGWNEKLFF.

The chain carries TRBV5-6 and TRBJ2-7; 9 bases match TRBD2. This CDR3 is 15 amino acids long. V shed 7 bases, J shed 2 bases, and the junction held 10 bases outside the gene matches. Germline V gene sequence: CDR1 SGHDT, CDR2 YYEEEE. CDR3 residues: CASGQREAHAYEQYF. For the CDR3, the DNA is TGTGCCAGCGGGCAGCGGGAGGCCCACGCCTACGAGCAGTACTTC.

In this sample, this clone turned up many times. The chain links TRBV2 to TRBJ2-7, with TRBD2 identical over 8 bases. From germline, CDR1 is SNHLY and CDR2 FYNNEI. Trimming at V came to 2 bases and at J to 3 bases, leaving 3 bases not matched to a gene. There are 14 residues in the CDR3. The DNA of the CDR3 is TGTGCCAGCAGTGAACCGCGGGGGGTCTACGAGCAGTACTTC. It translates to CASSEPRGVYEQYF.

The V call is TRBV7-8, the J call TRBJ1-2; D possibly corresponds to TRBD1 (6 bases). The CDR3 runs 13 residues. Germline CDR1 SGHVS, CDR2 FQNEAQ. The V end lost 5 bases, the J end lost 8 bases, and 15 bases lay between the germline ends. CDR3 nucleotide sequence: TGTGCCAGCAGCCCACAGGGCCTCGGGGGCTACACCTTC. This sequence encodes CASSPQGLGGYTF. The full variable domain, in which reference TRBV7-8 and TRBJ1-2 provide the parts outside the CDR3, is GAGVSQSPRYKVAKRGQDVALRCDPISGHVSLFWYQQALGQGPEFLTYFQNEAQLDKSGLPSDRFFAERPEGSVSTLKIQRTQQEDSAVYLCASSPQGLGGYTFGSGTRLTVV.

V usage is TRBV19 and J usage is TRBJ1-2; 8 positions match TRBD1. With V trimmed by 4 bases and J by 0 bases, 10 bases remained unmatched. CDR1 and CDR2 from the germline V gene are LNHDA and SQIVND (reference sequence). The CDR3 is 17 amino acids. CDR3 coding DNA: TGTGCCAGTAGTACTACCGGGACAGGAGGGGCTAACTATGGCTACACCTTC. Protein product: CASSTTGTGGANYGYTF.

The rearrangement joins TRBV6-5 to TRBJ2-7, with TRBD2 matching 8 bases. The CDR3 runs to 11 residues. CDR1 and CDR2 from the germline V gene are MNHEY and SVGAGI. J gave up 5 bases and V 7 bases, and 1 base lay outside the gene matches. As DNA, the CDR3 is TGTGCCAGCAAGCGGGAGAACGAGCAGTACTTC. It specifies CASKRENEQYF.

The chain is built from TRBV9 and TRBJ1-5, with TRBD1 identical over 9 bases. The CDR3 sequence is 14 residues long. V lost 3 bases and J lost 7; bases outside the gene matches: 5. CDR1 and CDR2 (germline): SGDLS, YYNGEE. Here the CDR3 reads CASSGTGEYQPQHF. Here the CDR3 DNA reads TGTGCCAGCAGCGGGACAGGGGAATACCAGCCCCAGCATTTT.

V usage is TRBV4-1 and J usage is TRBJ2-1; TRBD2 matches 7 bases. V lost 1 base and J lost 12; bases outside the gene matches: 12. CDR3 length: 15 residues. Looked up from germline, CDR1 is MGHRA and CDR2 is YSYEKL. Here the CDR3 reads CASSQGASGGVGQFF. As DNA, the CDR3 is TGCGCCAGCAGCCAAGGGGCTAGCGGAGGGGTGGGGCAGTTCTTC.

V gene TRBV2 combines with J gene TRBJ2-1; 8 bases align to TRBD1. The CDR3 contains 14 residues. V shed 4 bases and J 10 bases; nucleotides not matched to a gene: 9. The germline V gene has CDR1 SNHLY and CDR2 FYNNEI. The CDR3 DNA sequence: TGTGCCAGCAGTGTTCAGGGGGCTGGAGAAGAGCAGTTCTTC. As protein: CASSVQGAGEEQFF.

The J gene is TRBJ1-3, the V gene TRBV11-2, with D possibly TRBD1 on 5 matching bases. Trimming stripped 1 base from V and 2 bases from J, with 12 bases between. The CDR3 covers 16 residues. In germline, CDR1 is SGHAT, CDR2 FQNNGV. The CDR3 DNA is TGTGCCAGCAGCTTAGCGGCAGGGAAAACTGGAAACACCATATATTTT. Amino acid sequence: CASSLAAGKTGNTIYF. The variable domain in full, completed from reference TRBV11-2 and TRBJ1-3, reads EAGVAQSPRYKIIEKRQSVAFWCNPISGHATLYWYQQILGQGPKLLIQFQNNGVVDDSQLPKDRFSAERLKGVDSTLKIQPAKLEDSAVYLCASSLAAGKTGNTIYFGEGSWLTVV.

This clone has a single count. For the CDR3, the DNA is TGTGCCAGCAGCTGGGGCGACTACGAGCAGTACTTC. Translation gives CASSWGDYEQYF. This chain uses TRBV7-9 with TRBJ2-7, with D possibly being TRBD1 (5 bases). From germline, CDR1 is SEHNR and CDR2 FQNEAQ (reference sequence). CDR3 length equals 12 residues. V was cut by 4 bases and J by 3 bases, with 7 bases left in between.

The chain links TRBV6-5 to TRBJ1-4; D is perhaps TRBD1 (6 bases). The CDR3 is 15 residues long. The V end was cut by 5 bases, the J end by 7 bases, with 17 bases between. In germline, CDR1 is MNHEY, CDR2 SVGAGI. CDR3 sequence (DNA): TGTGCCAGCAGTCGGGACACAATGGTCGGTGAAAAACTGTTTTTT. Translating gives CASSRDTMVGEKLFF.

The rearrangement joins TRBV19 to TRBJ1-5, with D possibly TRBD1 on 5 matching bases. The V end lost 2 bases, the J end lost 5 bases, and 10 bases lay between the germline ends. The CDR3 is made up of 14 amino acids. The V gene's germline CDR1 is LNHDA and CDR2 SQIVND (reference sequence). CDR3 nucleotide sequence: TGTGCCAGTAGTATACAGGGTAGAGATCAGCCCCAGCATTTT. This translates into CASSIQGRDQPQHF.

The chain joins TRBV19 to TRBJ1-1, with D perhaps matching TRBD1 (5 bases). This CDR3 contains 14 residues. V was cut by 4 bases and J by 5 bases, with 14 bases left in between. The germline V gene has CDR1 LNHDA and CDR2 SQIVND (reference sequence). This chain's CDR3 is CASSTARGGTEAFF. In DNA, the CDR3 is TGTGCCAGTAGTACGGCTAGGGGAGGGACTGAAGCTTTCTTT.

CDR3 DNA: TGTGCCAGCAGCTTGACGGACAGGGACTACTCACCCCTCCACTTT. Translated, it gives CASSLTDRDYSPLHF. The chain has TRBV5-5 and TRBJ1-6; 8 bases line up with TRBD1. V dropped 1 base and J dropped 10; count of bases not matched to a gene: 7. CDR1 is SGHKS and CDR2 is YYEKEE in the germline V gene (reference sequence). This CDR3 has 15 residues.

The V gene is TRBV28, the J gene TRBJ2-5; D may be TRBD1 (6 bases). The CDR3 extends over 14 amino acids. V gave up 5 bases and J gave up 2 bases, with 12 bases separating them. Germline assignment: CDR1 MDHEN and CDR2 SYDVKM. The CDR3 reads CASSRTVWQETQYF. CDR3 nucleotides: TGTGCCAGCAGTCGGACAGTGTGGCAAGAGACCCAGTACTTC.

The chain recombines TRBV4-2 with TRBJ1-6, with D possibly matching TRBD1 (6 bases). The germline V gene encodes CDR1 LGHNA and CDR2 YNFKEQ. V was pared by 1 base and J by 1 base, with 8 bases between. CDR3 length: 16 amino acids. CDR3 amino acids: CASSQAQGSYNSPLHF. The CDR3 coding sequence is TGTGCCAGCAGCCAAGCACAGGGATCCTATAATTCACCCCTCCACTTT.

The V and J genes are TRBV10-3 and TRBJ2-3; TRBD2 matches 11 bases. CDR1 and CDR2 (germline): ENHRY, SYGVKD. After removal of 6 bases from V and 6 bases from J, the junction contained 8 bases not matched to a gene. The CDR3 loop spans 15 amino acids. This CDR3 is CAIRGGLADRDTQYF. CDR3 sequence (DNA): TGTGCCATCAGGGGGGGACTAGCGGATCGGGATACGCAGTATTTT.

The rearrangement uses TRBV18 and TRBJ1-6; D is possibly TRBD1 (6 bases). The germline V gene encodes CDR1 KGHSH and CDR2 LQKENI. The CDR3 covers 12 residues. Trimming took off 5 bases at V and 11 bases at J, with 10 bases between the two ends. CDR3 nucleotides: TGTGCCAGCTCAAACAGGGACGCACCCCTCCACTTT. The encoded protein is CASSNRDAPLHF.

The chain carries TRBV5-1 and TRBJ1-2, with a tentative D call TRBD1 (5 bases). The CDR3 contains 17 residues. Germline V lookup: CDR1 SGHRS, CDR2 YFSETQ. Trimming stripped 0 bases from V and 0 bases from J, with 15 bases between. The CDR3 region has the DNA TGCGCCAGCAGCTTGGGTGGCAGGGCTTCACCTAACTATGGCTACACCTTC. It is translated as CASSLGGRASPNYGYTF.